The 10 T cell receptor beta chains listed next were all sequenced from one sample in a study of T-cell memory formation after mild COVID-19. In TCRdb, the 5' RACE reads were re-called with MiXCR into one record per CDR3 protein. The data contain about 190,000 distinct CDR3 sequences, over 9.5% of them singletons. Sample: PBMCs or a T cell subset sorted from them (not recorded which). These receptors originate from a man aged 18 to 35 who had mild COVID-19 (a few samples of this study predate the infection). Cell type and time point are not known.

This clonotype was recorded many times. The chain carries TRBV19 and TRBJ2-1; D is perhaps TRBD1 (8 bases). Germline V gene data show CDR1 as LNHDA and CDR2 as SQIVND (reference sequence). Trimming pared 6 bases from V and 6 bases from J, leaving 18 bases between. The CDR3 is 15 amino acids. The CDR3 DNA follows: TGTGCCAGTAGGCAGGGGGCGGCGGGGGCCAATGAGCAGTTCTTC. Its protein is CASRQGAAGANEQFF.

This clonotype was recorded a few times. This rearrangement joins TRBV12-3 or TRBV12-4 to TRBJ1-2; TRBD1 agrees at 7 bases. The CDR3 contains 15 residues. The trim removed 2 bases at V and 2 bases at J, leaving 5 bases unmatched. The CDR3 reads CASSLTAGGNYGYTF. As DNA, the CDR3 is TGTGCCAGCAGTTTAACGGCAGGGGGAAACTATGGCTACACCTTC.

This clonotype has just a few counts. This chain joins TRBV12-3 or TRBV12-4 and TRBJ1-5; D possibly corresponds to TRBD1 (5 bases). The CDR3 runs 14 residues. V was shortened by 5 bases and J by 1 base, with 9 bases between the two germline ends. DNA of the CDR3: TGTGCCAGCAGTCGACAGCTCAGCAATCAGCCCCAGCATTTT. This translates into CASSRQLSNQPQHF.

This clonotype was counted many times. The V call is TRBV20-1, the J call TRBJ2-1; D not certain. V was clipped by 0 bases and J by 0 bases, with 18 bases between them. Germline CDR1 reads DFQATT; CDR2 reads SNEGSKA (reference sequence). This CDR3 is 18 amino acids long. The DNA for the CDR3 is TGCAGTGCTAGAGATCTCTTGAAGGGCGTTAGCTCCTACAATGAGCAGTTCTTC. It specifies CSARDLLKGVSSYNEQFF.

The V call is TRBV7-2, the J call TRBJ2-1, with 7 bases identical to TRBD1. V lost 0 bases and J lost 7; bases outside the gene matches: 6. Germline V CDR1 and CDR2: SGHTA, FQGNSA. The CDR3 has 15 residues. CDR3 sequence: CASSLATGKENEQFF. CDR3 sequence (DNA): TGTGCCAGCAGCTTAGCGACAGGGAAGGAGAATGAGCAGTTCTTC.

V gene TRBV23-1 combines with J gene TRBJ2-4; D is unresolved. TRBV23-1 is an open reading frame whose function is uncertain. This CDR3 has 15 amino acids. Trimming took 2 bases from V and 0 from J, leaving 8 bases between them. Here the CDR3 DNA reads TGCGCCAGCAGTCAAGGTGGATCAGCCAAAAACATTCAGTACTTC. Protein product: CASSQGGSAKNIQYF.

This clonotype was seen a handful of times. The V call is TRBV6-1, the J call TRBJ1-1; D may be TRBD1 (5 bases). V was pared by 6 bases and J by 1 base, with 15 bases between. This CDR3 spans 15 amino acids. Germline V gene sequence: CDR1 MNHNS, CDR2 SASEGT. The CDR3 here is CASSDQGIENTEAFF. As DNA, the CDR3 is TGTGCCAGCAGCGACCAGGGTATCGAGAACACTGAAGCTTTCTTT.

The rearrangement uses TRBV7-2 and TRBJ2-3; 11 positions match TRBD2. The CDR3 is made up of 16 amino acids. Germline CDR1 reads SGHTA; CDR2 reads FQGNSA. J was trimmed by 5 bases and V by 4 bases; bases with no gene match: 8. The CDR3 spells CASSSIAGGKIDTQYF. The CDR3 DNA sequence: TGTGCCAGCAGCTCAATAGCGGGGGGGAAGATAGATACGCAGTATTTT.

V is TRBV7-2 and J is TRBJ2-2; 7 positions match TRBD2. Unmatched junction bases numbered 5, after V lost 6 bases and J lost 4 bases. This CDR3 spans 14 amino acids. CDR1 and CDR2 from the germline V gene are SGHTA and FQGNSA. DNA for the CDR3: TGTGCCAGCAGAGGGGTAGCGGGCACCGGGGAGCTGTTTTTT. Its protein product is CASRGVAGTGELFF.

The gene calls are TRBV6-5 and TRBJ1-5; D is unresolved. Between the trimmed V and J ends, which lost 5 bases and 0 bases, there was a span of 14 bases. The CDR3 is 16 residues long. Germline CDR1 MNHEY, CDR2 SVGAGI. The CDR3, as DNA: TGTGCCAGCAGTCTAACTCGGGGATATAGCAATCAGCCCCAGCATTTT. This translates into CASSLTRGYSNQPQHF.